The clone carrying this T cell receptor beta chain was counted ten times or more. Its specificity is not known. Researchers barred patients who had uncontrolled infection, other autoimmune disease, pregnancy or lactation. The sample originates from a study of T cells in Graves' hyperthyroidism and ophthalmopathy. Study details: Peripheral blood was drawn at first diagnosis, prior to all treatment.

Researchers took RNA transcripts and amplified the TCR beta CDR3 regions from them. HTBI primers drove first-round RT-PCR of the TCR CDR3. TCRdb fed the multiplex PCR reads into MiXCR, producing one record per CDR3 protein. The repertoire includes about 640,000 distinct CDR3 sequences, less than 25% of them detected once, and 34% sits in the top ten. Study observations and caveats: The model predicted ophthalmopathy a median roughly 6.5 months before onset. Most clonotypes that expanded in the thyroid above 0.001 also showed up in blood.

This clonotype was obtained from a man aged 30 to 39 with Graves' ophthalmopathy. The specimen was blood.

The CDR3 sequence is CASSLGPGLAEIDTQYF. The CDR3 DNA is TGTGCCAGCAGCTTAGGTCCGGGACTAGCGGAAATAGATACGCAGTATTTT. The chain employs TRBV7-3 and TRBJ2-3, with TRBD2 matching 11 bases. The CDR3 sequence is 17 residues long. The V segment lost 2 bases and the J segment 5 bases; nucleotides outside the gene matches: 9. The germline V gene has CDR1 SGHTA and CDR2 FQGTGA. Based on the CDR3 plus reference TRBV7-3 and TRBJ2-3, the full variable domain is GAGVSQTPSNKVTEKGKYVELRCDPISGHTALYWYRQSLGQGPEFLIYFQGTGAADDSGLPNDRFFAVRPEGSVSTLKIQRTERGDSAVYLCASSLGPGLAEIDTQYFGPGTRLTVL.